This TCR beta chain was sequenced in a study of shared clonotypes between healthy human individuals. The overall study: Donors, aged 18 to 49, were a couple of women and three men.

Profiled with immunoSEQ multiplex PCR; TCRdb holds only in-frame clones, not every one. The data hold hundreds of thousands of clones, with 90% to 96% observed a single time. The study's findings and limits: Naive subsets generally had larger estimated richness than memory subsets.

Donors included only healthy HIV-negative adults lacking recent acute infections or vaccinations. V lost 5 bases to trimming and J lost 5 bases; unmatched junction nucleotides: 10. Germline V lookup: CDR1 SEHNR, CDR2 FQNEAQ (reference sequence). The length of the CDR3 is 16 residues. For this clone: The antigen is undetermined.

This receptor was obtained from a woman aged 30 to 39 in good health. The chain uses TRBV7-9 and TRBJ2-5; TRBD2 matches at 11 bases. Sequencing used naive CD4+ T cells sorted from blood. The sample's subset: CD45RA+ positively selected. CDR3 region: CASSLTSGSKSETQYF. The CDR3 region has the DNA TGTGCCAGCAGCCTCACTAGCGGGAGCAAGTCGGAGACCCAGTACTTC.